A selection of T cell receptor beta chains follows, all from one sample in a study of CD8+CD57+ T cells in acquired aplastic anemia. From the reads, TCRdb called clonotypes with MiXCR, one entry per CDR3 protein. The table shows some 140,000 distinct CDR3 sequences, with about 54% occurring only once. The sequenced material came from sorted CD4+, CD8+, or CD8+CD57+ T cells (not recorded which) from PBMCs. Receptor source: a human donor with aplastic anemia. CDR3s include the opening cysteine and the closing phenylalanine or tryptophan. A D gene is named only where the DNA matches it firmly. Only some rows state a clone size, as once, few, many or a class for expanded clones.

D gene: NA
V gene: TRBV7-3
clone size: NA
J gene: TRBJ2-6
CDR3 protein: CASSFLSGANVLTF
CDR3 DNA: TGTGCCAGCAGCTTCCTTTCTGGGGCCAACGTCCTGACTTTC

D gene: NA
V gene: TRBV7-8
clone size: NA
J gene: TRBJ2-3
CDR3 protein: CASSLALTTDTQYF
CDR3 DNA: TGTGCCAGCAGCTTAGCGCTGACCACAGATACGCAGTATTTT

D gene: TRBD2
V gene: TRBV9
clone size: NA
J gene: TRBJ2-7
CDR3 protein: CASSTGTSGVVYEQYF
CDR3 DNA: TGTGCCAGCAGCACAGGGACTAGCGGGGTGGTCTACGAGCAGTACTTC

D gene: NA
V gene: TRBV6-5
clone size: NA
J gene: TRBJ1-2
CDR3 protein: CASSYRVYGYTF
CDR3 DNA: TGTGCCAGCAGTTACAGGGTTTATGGCTACACCTTC

D gene: NA
V gene: TRBV7-6
clone size: NA
J gene: TRBJ2-5
CDR3 protein: CASSPRVQETQYF
CDR3 DNA: TGTGCCAGCAGCCCCAGGGTCCAAGAGACCCAGTACTTC

D gene: NA
V gene: TRBV7-2
clone size: few
J gene: TRBJ2-3
CDR3 protein: CASSLDTDTQYF
CDR3 DNA: TGTGCCAGCAGCCTGGACACAGATACGCAGTATTTT

D gene: NA
V gene: TRBV3-1
clone size: NA
J gene: TRBJ1-1
CDR3 protein: CASSQTTGNTEAFF
CDR3 DNA: TGTGCCAGCAGCCAGACGACAGGGAACACTGAAGCTTTCTTT

D gene: TRBD2
V gene: TRBV11-2
clone size: once
J gene: TRBJ2-7
CDR3 protein: CASSRHGGSYEQYF
CDR3 DNA: TGTGCCAGCAGCCGCCACGGGGGGTCCTACGAGCAGTACTTC

D gene: NA
V gene: TRBV29-1
clone size: NA
J gene: TRBJ1-1
CDR3 protein: CSVEEVGAGSEAFF
CDR3 DNA: TGCAGCGTTGAAGAAGTAGGGGCAGGGAGCGAAGCTTTCTTT

D gene: NA
V gene: TRBV9
clone size: NA
J gene: TRBJ1-1
CDR3 protein: CASGAYGGQRKDTEAFF
CDR3 DNA: TGTGCCAGCGGAGCATACGGTGGACAGAGAAAGGACACTGAAGCTTTCTTT

D gene: TRBD2
V gene: TRBV12-3/TRBV12-4
clone size: NA
J gene: TRBJ2-5
CDR3 protein: CASSLAGGLGETQYF
CDR3 DNA: TGTGCCAGCAGTCTAGCGGGGGGGCTAGGAGAGACCCAGTACTTC

D gene: NA
V gene: TRBV6-1
clone size: NA
J gene: TRBJ2-5
CDR3 protein: CASSRSQGSQETQYF
CDR3 DNA: TGTGCCAGCAGCCGGTCCCAGGGGTCCCAAGAGACCCAGTACTTC

D gene: TRBD1
V gene: TRBV20-1
clone size: NA
J gene: TRBJ2-2
CDR3 protein: CSATTGTANTGELFF
CDR3 DNA: TGCAGTGCCACTACCGGGACAGCGAACACCGGGGAGCTGTTTTTT

D gene: NA
V gene: TRBV4-2
clone size: many
J gene: TRBJ2-5
CDR3 protein: CASSQDLGGIQETQYF
CDR3 DNA: TGTGCCAGCAGCCAAGATTTGGGCGGGATCCAAGAGACCCAGTACTTC

D gene: NA
V gene: TRBV7-6
clone size: NA
J gene: TRBJ2-7
CDR3 protein: CASSLGLDSYEQYF
CDR3 DNA: TGTGCCAGCAGCTTAGGGCTAGACTCCTACGAGCAGTACTTC

D gene: TRBD1
V gene: TRBV15
clone size: NA
J gene: TRBJ1-2
CDR3 protein: CATSRNRDSDGYTF
CDR3 DNA: TGTGCCACCAGCAGAAACCGGGACAGCGATGGCTACACCTTC

D gene: NA
V gene: TRBV7-6
clone size: medium-sized
J gene: TRBJ2-3
CDR3 protein: CASSSAGPEDTQYF
CDR3 DNA: TGTGCCAGCAGCTCGGCGGGGCCGGAGGATACGCAGTATTTT

D gene: NA
V gene: TRBV3-1
clone size: NA
J gene: TRBJ1-2
CDR3 protein: CASSQGQYRIANYGYTF
CDR3 DNA: TGTGCCAGCAGCCAAGGGCAATACAGGATTGCTAACTATGGCTACACCTTC

D gene: TRBD2
V gene: TRBV20-1
clone size: many
J gene: TRBJ2-1
CDR3 protein: CSASALAGGLNEQFF
CDR3 DNA: TGCAGTGCTAGCGCCCTAGCGGGGGGCCTCAATGAGCAGTTCTTC

D gene: TRBD2
V gene: TRBV6-4
clone size: NA
J gene: TRBJ2-3
CDR3 protein: CASSVSSGGLDTQYF
CDR3 DNA: TGTGCCAGCAGTGTTTCTAGCGGGGGGTTGGATACGCAGTATTTT

D gene: NA
V gene: TRBV4-3
clone size: NA
J gene: TRBJ1-2
CDR3 protein: CASSQVFLARGEDGYTF
CDR3 DNA: TGCGCCAGCAGCCAAGTCTTCCTTGCCAGGGGCGAAGATGGCTACACCTTC

D gene: NA
V gene: TRBV4-2
clone size: NA
J gene: TRBJ1-1
CDR3 protein: CASSQVTSNTEAFF
CDR3 DNA: TGTGCCAGCAGCCAAGTTACGAGTAACACTGAAGCTTTCTTT

D gene: TRBD1
V gene: TRBV5-1
clone size: few
J gene: TRBJ2-1
CDR3 protein: CASSLIPSAGTGGNEQFF
CDR3 DNA: TGCGCCAGCAGCTTGATTCCGAGCGCCGGGACAGGGGGCAATGAGCAGTTCTTC

D gene: TRBD2
V gene: TRBV20-1
clone size: NA
J gene: TRBJ2-3
CDR3 protein: CSAQNSGRGTDTQYF
CDR3 DNA: TGCAGTGCTCAAAATAGCGGGAGAGGAACAGATACGCAGTATTTT

D gene: TRBD1
V gene: TRBV5-6
clone size: NA
J gene: TRBJ1-1
CDR3 protein: CASRTGTGTEAFF
CDR3 DNA: TGTGCCAGCAGGACCGGGACAGGCACTGAAGCTTTCTTT

D gene: NA
V gene: TRBV7-9
clone size: few
J gene: TRBJ1-4
CDR3 protein: CASSWASQLFF
CDR3 DNA: TGTGCCAGCAGCTGGGCTTCTCAACTGTTTTTT

D gene: NA
V gene: TRBV5-1
clone size: NA
J gene: TRBJ2-2
CDR3 protein: CASSRDNIGELFF
CDR3 DNA: TGCGCCAGCAGCCGTGACAACATCGGGGAGCTGTTTTTT

D gene: TRBD1
V gene: TRBV4-1
clone size: many
J gene: TRBJ1-1
CDR3 protein: CASRQTGGGGTEAFF
CDR3 DNA: TGCGCCAGCAGACAAACAGGGGGCGGAGGCACTGAAGCTTTCTTT

D gene: NA
V gene: TRBV11-1
clone size: NA
J gene: TRBJ2-7
CDR3 protein: CASSPDSASRAGVRYEQYF
CDR3 DNA: TGTGCCAGCAGCCCGGACAGTGCTAGCCGGGCGGGGGTACGTTACGAGCAGTACTTC

D gene: NA
V gene: TRBV10-3
clone size: NA
J gene: TRBJ2-5
CDR3 protein: CAISGTEETQYF
CDR3 DNA: TGTGCCATCAGTGGGACAGAAGAGACCCAGTACTTC

D gene: NA
V gene: TRBV10-1
clone size: many
J gene: TRBJ2-5
CDR3 protein: CASKSRQIQETQYF
CDR3 DNA: TGCGCCAGCAAAAGCCGACAGATCCAAGAGACCCAGTACTTC

D gene: NA
V gene: TRBV3-1
clone size: once
J gene: TRBJ1-3
CDR3 protein: CASSQVESRSGDTIYF
CDR3 DNA: TGTGCCAGCAGCCAAGTTGAATCCCGCTCTGGAGACACCATATATTTT

D gene: TRBD1
V gene: TRBV11-1
clone size: NA
J gene: TRBJ2-7
CDR3 protein: CASSGGTGGSPYEQYF
CDR3 DNA: TGTGCCAGCAGCGGGGGGACAGGGGGGTCGCCCTACGAGCAGTACTTC

D gene: NA
V gene: TRBV29-1
clone size: NA
J gene: TRBJ2-5
CDR3 protein: CSVKMGETQYF
CDR3 DNA: TGCAGCGTTAAGATGGGAGAGACCCAGTACTTC

D gene: NA
V gene: TRBV11-1
clone size: NA
J gene: TRBJ2-7
CDR3 protein: CASSFRVGGSSYEQYF
CDR3 DNA: TGTGCCAGCAGCTTTAGGGTAGGGGGAAGCTCCTACGAGCAGTACTTC

D gene: NA
V gene: TRBV20-1
clone size: NA
J gene: TRBJ1-2
CDR3 protein: CSARIQSGYGYTF
CDR3 DNA: TGCAGTGCTAGAATTCAGTCTGGCTATGGCTACACCTTC

D gene: TRBD1
V gene: TRBV24-1
clone size: NA
J gene: TRBJ2-5
CDR3 protein: CATSDSRTGVGETQYF
CDR3 DNA: TGTGCCACCAGTGATTCCCGGACAGGAGTCGGAGAGACCCAGTACTTC

D gene: TRBD1
V gene: TRBV13
clone size: many
J gene: TRBJ2-2
CDR3 protein: CASSFRGNGELFF
CDR3 DNA: TGTGCCAGCAGCTTCAGGGGGAACGGGGAGCTGTTTTTT

D gene: NA
V gene: TRBV10-3
clone size: NA
J gene: TRBJ2-1
CDR3 protein: CAISESAGLDVQFF
CDR3 DNA: TGTGCCATCAGTGAGTCTGCGGGGTTGGACGTGCAGTTCTTC

D gene: NA
V gene: TRBV10-3
clone size: NA
J gene: TRBJ2-3
CDR3 protein: CASSLFGVTDTQYF
CDR3 DNA: TGTGCCAGCAGTTTATTCGGGGTCACAGATACGCAGTATTTT

D gene: TRBD1
V gene: TRBV7-2
clone size: NA
J gene: TRBJ2-7
CDR3 protein: CASSSDRGRTEQYF
CDR3 DNA: TGTGCCAGCAGCTCCGACAGGGGGCGAACCGAGCAGTACTTC

D gene: TRBD1
V gene: TRBV2
clone size: few
J gene: TRBJ2-1
CDR3 protein: CASGTGGSYNEQFF
CDR3 DNA: TGTGCCAGTGGGACAGGGGGCTCCTACAATGAGCAGTTCTTC

D gene: NA
V gene: TRBV15
clone size: NA
J gene: TRBJ2-1
CDR3 protein: CATRLSGSEQFF
CDR3 DNA: TGTGCCACTAGACTGTCAGGGAGTGAGCAGTTCTTC

D gene: NA
V gene: TRBV7-3
clone size: NA
J gene: TRBJ2-5
CDR3 protein: CASSSGLGSWETQYF
CDR3 DNA: TGTGCCAGCAGCTCTGGACTTGGTAGCTGGGAGACCCAGTACTTC

D gene: NA
V gene: TRBV7-2
clone size: NA
J gene: TRBJ2-5
CDR3 protein: CASSLQSGETQYF
CDR3 DNA: TGTGCCAGCAGCTTACAATCGGGGGAGACCCAGTACTTC

D gene: NA
V gene: TRBV20-1
clone size: NA
J gene: TRBJ1-6
CDR3 protein: CSASDLHWSLGSPLHF
CDR3 DNA: TGCAGTGCTAGTGATTTACATTGGTCGTTGGGTTCACCCCTCCACTTT

D gene: TRBD2
V gene: TRBV4-1
clone size: NA
J gene: TRBJ2-1
CDR3 protein: CASSLSTGTSGGNEQFF
CDR3 DNA: TGCGCCAGCAGCCTCTCAACCGGGACTAGCGGGGGTAATGAGCAGTTCTTC

D gene: NA
V gene: TRBV7-9
clone size: few
J gene: TRBJ2-7
CDR3 protein: CASSFTSSYEQYF
CDR3 DNA: TGTGCCAGCAGCTTTACCAGCTCCTACGAGCAGTACTTC

D gene: TRBD1
V gene: TRBV6-1
clone size: NA
J gene: TRBJ2-7
CDR3 protein: CASGNRDRGYEQYF
CDR3 DNA: TGTGCCAGCGGAAACCGGGACAGGGGATACGAGCAGTACTTC

D gene: TRBD1
V gene: TRBV20-1
clone size: many
J gene: TRBJ2-2
CDR3 protein: CSARVAGTGESGELFF
CDR3 DNA: TGCAGTGCTAGAGTTGCCGGGACAGGGGAATCCGGGGAGCTGTTTTTT

D gene: TRBD1
V gene: TRBV7-9
clone size: NA
J gene: TRBJ1-1
CDR3 protein: CASSAIGTGNTEAFF
CDR3 DNA: TGTGCCAGCAGCGCGATAGGGACAGGGAACACTGAAGCTTTCTTT

D gene: NA
V gene: TRBV19
clone size: many
J gene: TRBJ1-1
CDR3 protein: CVTMLGINEAFF
CDR3 DNA: TGTGTCACTATGTTGGGAATAAATGAAGCTTTCTTT